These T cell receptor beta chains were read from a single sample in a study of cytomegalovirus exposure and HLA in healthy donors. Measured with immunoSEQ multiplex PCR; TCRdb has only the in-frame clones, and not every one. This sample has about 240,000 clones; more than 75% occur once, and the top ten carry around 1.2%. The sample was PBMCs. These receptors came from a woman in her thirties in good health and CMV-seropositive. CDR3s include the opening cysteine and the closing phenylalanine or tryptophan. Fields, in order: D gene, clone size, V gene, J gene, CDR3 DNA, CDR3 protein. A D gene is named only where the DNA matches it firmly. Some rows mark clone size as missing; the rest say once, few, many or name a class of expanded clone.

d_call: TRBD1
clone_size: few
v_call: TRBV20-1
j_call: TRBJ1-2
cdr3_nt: TGCAGTGCGACGGACAGGCGTGGCTACACCTTC
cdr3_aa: CSATDRRGYTF

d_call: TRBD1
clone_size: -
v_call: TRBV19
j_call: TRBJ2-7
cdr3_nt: TGTGCCAGTAGTCCCTGGGACAGTTACGAGCAGTACTTC
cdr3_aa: CASSPWDSYEQYF

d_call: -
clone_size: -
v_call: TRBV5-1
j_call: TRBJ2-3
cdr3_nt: TGCGCCAGCAGCTTGGAGGACTCCAGGTTGACAGATACGCAGTATTTT
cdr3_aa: CASSLEDSRLTDTQYF

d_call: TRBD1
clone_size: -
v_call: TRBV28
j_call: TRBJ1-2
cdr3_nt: TGTGCCAGCAGAATACGTCGGGACAGGGACTATGGCTACACCTTC
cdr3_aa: CASRIRRDRDYGYTF

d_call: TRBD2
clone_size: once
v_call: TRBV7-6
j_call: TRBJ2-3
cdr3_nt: TGTGCCAGCAGCTTAGGTAGCGGGAGAGGAGATACGCAGTATTTT
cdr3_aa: CASSLGSGRGDTQYF

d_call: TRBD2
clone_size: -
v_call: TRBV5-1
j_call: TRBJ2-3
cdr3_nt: TGCGCCAGCAGCTTGGTACGACTAGCGTCAAATACAGATACGCAGTATTTT
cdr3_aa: CASSLVRLASNTDTQYF

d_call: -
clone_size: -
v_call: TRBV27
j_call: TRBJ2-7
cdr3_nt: TGTGCCACCCCAGGACAGGGAGGTCTAGCGGGATACAAGAGCTCCTACGAGCAGTACTTC
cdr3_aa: CATPGQGGLAGYKSSYEQYF

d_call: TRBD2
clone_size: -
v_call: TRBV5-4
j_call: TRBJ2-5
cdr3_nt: TGTGCCAGCAGCTTGACTAGCGCTCACAGAGAGACCCAGTACTTC
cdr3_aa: CASSLTSAHRETQYF

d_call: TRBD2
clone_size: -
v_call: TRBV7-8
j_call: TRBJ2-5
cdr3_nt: TGTGCCAGCAGCCCTTACTGGCTAGCGGGAGTGGAAAGGAGCTACGAGACCCAGTACTTC
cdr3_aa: CASSPYWLAGVERSYETQYF

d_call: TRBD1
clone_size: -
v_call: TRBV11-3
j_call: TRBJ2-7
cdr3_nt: TGTGCCAGCAGCTTAGGCCGGACAGGAGCCTACGAGCAGTACTTC
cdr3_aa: CASSLGRTGAYEQYF

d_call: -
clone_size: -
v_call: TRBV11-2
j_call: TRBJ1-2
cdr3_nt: TGTGCCAGCAGCTTGAGAGCTAACTATGGCTACACCTTC
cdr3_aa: CASSLRANYGYTF

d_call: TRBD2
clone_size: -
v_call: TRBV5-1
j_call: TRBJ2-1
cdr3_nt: TGCGCCAGCAGCTTGTGGTCTAGCGGCGACTCCTACAATGAGCAGTTCTTC
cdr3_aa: CASSLWSSGDSYNEQFF

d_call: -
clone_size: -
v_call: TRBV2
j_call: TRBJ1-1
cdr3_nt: TGTGCCAGCATCGACAGAGAGAACACTGAAGCTTTCTTT
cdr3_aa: CASIDRENTEAFF

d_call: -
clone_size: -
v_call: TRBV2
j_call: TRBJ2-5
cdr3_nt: TGTGCCAGCAGTCCGGAGGTTGAGGAGACCCAGTACTTC
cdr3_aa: CASSPEVEETQYF

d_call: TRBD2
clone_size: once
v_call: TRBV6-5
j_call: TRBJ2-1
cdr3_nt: TGTGCCAGCAGTTACGGGGGGGGACTCAATGAGCAGTTCTTC
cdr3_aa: CASSYGGGLNEQFF

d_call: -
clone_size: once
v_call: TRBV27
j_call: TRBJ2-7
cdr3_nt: TGTGCCAGCAGTTTCTTGGCGGGGGCCCTCGGCGAGCAGTACTTC
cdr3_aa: CASSFLAGALGEQYF

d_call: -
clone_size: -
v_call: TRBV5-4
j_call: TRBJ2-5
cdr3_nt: TGTGCCAGCAGCTTGGTCGGGCGGGATCAAGAGACCCAGTACTTC
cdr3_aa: CASSLVGRDQETQYF

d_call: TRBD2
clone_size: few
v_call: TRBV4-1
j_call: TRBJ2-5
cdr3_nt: TGCGCCAGCAGCCAAGGGGGCGTCAGTAGCGGGATCCAAGAGACCCAGTACTTC
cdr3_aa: CASSQGGVSSGIQETQYF

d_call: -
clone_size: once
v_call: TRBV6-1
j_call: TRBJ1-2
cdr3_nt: TGTGCCAGCAGTGGATTGACAGGATACTATGGCTACACCTTC
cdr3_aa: CASSGLTGYYGYTF

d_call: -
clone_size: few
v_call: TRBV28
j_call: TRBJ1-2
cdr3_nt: TGTGCCAGCAGTTCCCTTGTCTATGGCTACACCTTC
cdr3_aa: CASSSLVYGYTF

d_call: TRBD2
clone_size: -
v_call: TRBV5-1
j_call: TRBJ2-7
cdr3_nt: TGCGCCAGCAGCTCGGGACTAGCGGAGGGTACGAGCTCCTACGAGCAGTACTTC
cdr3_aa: CASSSGLAEGTSSYEQYF

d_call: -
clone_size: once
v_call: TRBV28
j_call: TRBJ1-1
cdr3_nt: TGTGCCAGCAGCCTAATGACGGCCGGGGACACTGAAGCTTTCTTT
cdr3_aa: CASSLMTAGDTEAFF

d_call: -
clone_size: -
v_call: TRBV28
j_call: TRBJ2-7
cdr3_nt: TGTGCCAGCAGTTTAAGGACAAACGAGCAGTACTTC
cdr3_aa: CASSLRTNEQYF

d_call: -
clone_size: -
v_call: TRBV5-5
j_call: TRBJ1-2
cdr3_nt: TGTGCCAGCAGCTTGAAGGACACCGGCTATGGCTACACCTTC
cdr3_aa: CASSLKDTGYGYTF

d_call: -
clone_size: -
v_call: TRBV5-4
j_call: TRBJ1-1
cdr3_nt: TGTGCCAGCAGTTATCAGCGATCCTTCACTGAAGCTTTCTTT
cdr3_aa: CASSYQRSFTEAFF

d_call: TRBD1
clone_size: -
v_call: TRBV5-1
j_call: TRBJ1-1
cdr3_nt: TGCGCCAGCAGCTGGACAGGGGGGAGCACTGAAGCTTTCTTT
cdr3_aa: CASSWTGGSTEAFF

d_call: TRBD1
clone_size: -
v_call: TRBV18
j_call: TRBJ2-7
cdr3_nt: TGTGCCAGCTCACCGGGGACAGGGGGGCGGACTACGGGCTACGAGCAGTACTTC
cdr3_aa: CASSPGTGGRTTGYEQYF